The entry that follows covers one T cell receptor beta chain sequence. This record comes from a study of control samples from healthy donors and cancer patients. Per germline, CDR1 MNHEY and CDR2 SVGAGI. The V end lost 2 bases, the J end lost 8 bases, and 12 bases lay between the germline ends. The CDR3 length is 13 residues. Using immunoSEQ multiplex PCR, the repertoire was profiled, and TCRdb retains in-frame clones only, with some absent. The table records some 96,000 clones, approximately 84% of them present only once. This TCR was sampled from a woman between 50 and 59 years old in good health. The chain recombines TRBV6-5 with TRBJ1-2, with a possible D match to TRBD1 (5 bases). Material for sequencing was blood. The CDR3 DNA reads TGTGCCAGCAGTTACGTGGGCAGGGACGGCTACACCTTC. This translates into CASSYVGRDGYTF.